Each of the 19 T cell receptor beta chains below was sequenced from the same sample in a study of blood T cell repertoires in COVID-19 (dated by TCRdb to 2019 to 2021). Library generation was performed with the immunoSEQ multiplex PCR assay. TCRdb carries this immuneACCESS record with in-frame sequences only. Its versions omit some clonotypes, under half of them owing to an unresolved V gene in the studies checked, with the rest unexplained. The sample profile shows some 320,000 clones; approximately 89% of them were found once. 7.8% of the sample is held by the ten biggest clonotypes. Sequences were obtained from peripheral blood. The receptors were gathered from a woman in her fifties or sixties who had recovered from COVID-19.

The rearrangement uses TRBV7-6 and TRBJ2-2; D ambiguous. The CDR3 totals 15 residues. Per germline, CDR1 SGHVS and CDR2 FNYEAQ. V was pared by 0 bases and J by 1 base, with 6 bases between. CDR3 sequence (DNA): TGTGCCAGCAGCTTAGCGTCAGGGAACACCGGGGAGCTGTTTTTT. Its protein is CASSLASGNTGELFF.

The rearrangement uses TRBV27 and TRBJ1-1; D unresolved. V gave up 0 bases and J gave up 4 bases, with 9 bases separating them. CDR1 and CDR2 (germline): MNHEY, SMNVEV (reference sequence). This CDR3 spans 14 amino acids. This CDR3 is CASSLSTSSTEAFF. CDR3 bases: TGTGCCAGCAGTTTATCGACAAGCAGCACTGAAGCTTTCTTT.

This chain joins TRBV6-4 and TRBJ2-5; the match to TRBD2 covers 12 bases. Germline values: CDR1 MRHNA, CDR2 SNTAGT. The V segment lost 5 bases and the J segment 5 bases; nucleotides outside the gene matches: 6. The CDR3 extends over 15 amino acids. For the CDR3, the DNA is TGTGCCAGCAGTCGACTAGCGGGGGCTGGGGAGACCCAGTACTTC. Translated, it gives CASSRLAGAGETQYF.

This chain links TRBV7-3 with TRBJ1-1; TRBD1 matches at 9 bases. Trimming at V came to 3 bases and at J to 4 bases, leaving 3 bases not matched to a gene. The CDR3 length is 14 residues. Germline V gene lookup returns CDR1 SGHTA and CDR2 FQGTGA. The CDR3 DNA reads TGTGCCAGCAGCTTTACAGGGGGCGGCACTGAAGCTTTCTTT. It translates to CASSFTGGGTEAFF.

The rearrangement uses TRBV7-2 and TRBJ2-7; perhaps TRBD2 as D (6 bases). Trimming stripped 5 bases from V and 5 bases from J, with 16 bases between. The CDR3 extends over 14 amino acids. The V gene's germline CDR1 is SGHTA and CDR2 FQGNSA. The DNA for the CDR3 is TGTGCCAGCAGCAAGGAGGGTATAGGCGACGAGCAGTACTTC. This translates into CASSKEGIGDEQYF. Full variable domain (remainder filled in from reference TRBV7-2 and TRBJ2-7): GAGVSQSPSNKVTEKGKDVELRCDPISGHTALYWYRQSLGQGLEFLIYFQGNSAPDKSGLPSDRFSAERTGGSVSTLTIQRTQQEDSAVYLCASSKEGIGDEQYFGPGTRLTVT.

J is TRBJ2-5 and V is TRBV20-1, with 9 positions matching TRBD1. The CDR3 contains 15 residues. V lost 3 bases, J lost 5 bases, and 10 bases stayed unmatched. Germline values: CDR1 DFQATT, CDR2 SNEGSKA (reference sequence). The CDR3 protein is CSASDRTGVDETQYF. The CDR3 DNA follows: TGCAGTGCTAGTGATCGGACAGGGGTTGATGAGACCCAGTACTTC.

This clone was observed at least ten times. The chain uses TRBV28 and TRBJ2-1; the match to TRBD2 covers 9 bases. The J segment lost 4 bases and the V segment lost 5 bases, leaving 3 bases of the junction unmatched. Germline V lookup: CDR1 MDHEN, CDR2 SYDVKM. The CDR3 is 14 residues long. The CDR3 here is CASSTSGRYNEQFF. CDR3 in DNA: TGTGCCAGCAGTACTAGCGGGCGTTACAATGAGCAGTTCTTC.

This chain uses TRBV5-1 with TRBJ2-2; D is perhaps TRBD2 (6 bases). The CDR3 contains 16 residues. CDR1 and CDR2 (germline): SGHRS, YFSETQ. The ends were cut back, 5 bases at V and 3 bases at J, with 17 bases in the middle. CDR3 bases: TGCGCCAGCAGTTCGGGACTCGGAAAACACACCGGGGAGCTGTTTTTT. Translation gives CASSSGLGKHTGELFF.

This sequence joins TRBV3-1 (or the pseudogene TRBV3-2) and TRBJ2-1; 12 nucleotides match TRBD1. CDR3 length: 16 amino acids. Looked up from germline, CDR1 is LGHDT and CDR2 is YNNKEL (reference sequence). V was pared by 4 bases and J by 0 bases, with 1 base of the junction left unmatched. CDR3 bases: TGTGCCAGCAGCCGGGGACAGGGGGCCTCCTACAATGAGCAGTTCTTC. Translation: CASSRGQGASYNEQFF.

The gene calls are TRBV18 and TRBJ1-6; 7 bases agree with TRBD1. The CDR3 totals 15 residues. CDR1 and CDR2 (germline): KGHSH, LQKENI. V shed 4 bases and J 7 bases; nucleotides not matched to a gene: 7. DNA for the CDR3: TGTGCCAGCTCACGGGACAGAATGCCGAATTCACCCCTCCACTTT. This encodes CASSRDRMPNSPLHF.

The chain combines TRBV9 with TRBJ2-5, with 9 bases lining up with TRBD2. This CDR3 has 16 amino acids. Germline V gene lookup returns CDR1 SGDLS and CDR2 YYNGEE. J was trimmed by 2 bases and V by 1 base; bases with no gene match: 6. CDR3 coding DNA: TGTGCCAGCAGCGTATCTACTAGCGGGCCGCAAGAGACCCAGTACTTC. Amino acids: CASSVSTSGPQETQYF.

This chain joins TRBV7-2 and TRBJ2-7; D possibly corresponds to TRBD2 (6 bases). Germline CDR1 and CDR2: SGHTA and FQGNSA. Trimming shortened V by 3 bases and J by 3 bases, and 15 bases separated the two germline ends. The CDR3 extends over 15 amino acids. The CDR3 bases are TGTGCCAGCAGCTTTGGACTAACGGGGGACTACGAGCAGTACTTC. Its protein is CASSFGLTGDYEQYF.

The chain carries TRBV5-5 and TRBJ2-3, with TRBD1 matching over 7 bases. Unmatched junction bases numbered 22, after V lost 4 bases and J lost 8 bases. From germline, CDR1 is SGHKS and CDR2 YYEKEE (reference sequence). The CDR3 is 18 residues long. The DNA for the CDR3 is TGTGCCAGCAGCAGGGTCGCGTCAGGGGGTCTGATAGAGGGTACGCAGTATTTT. Its translation: CASSRVASGGLIEGTQYF. Looking up the rest from reference TRBV5-5 and TRBJ2-3 gives the full variable domain: DAGVTQSPTHLIKTRGQQVTLRCSPISGHKSVSWYQQVLGQGPQFIFQYYEKEERGRGNFPDRFSARQFPNYSSELNVNALLLGDSALYLCASSRVASGGLIEGTQYFGPGTRLTVL.

The gene calls are TRBV5-1 and TRBJ2-1, with D perhaps matching TRBD2 (6 bases). CDR3 length: 17 amino acids. Germline CDR1 and CDR2: SGHRS and YFSETQ. With 4 bases removed from V and 8 bases from J, the gap between germline ends came to 25 bases. CDR3 sequence: CASSPRGAGGGTDEQFF. In nucleotides, the CDR3 is TGCGCCAGCAGCCCCCGGGGAGCCGGGGGTGGTACGGATGAGCAGTTCTTC. Looking up the rest from reference TRBV5-1 and TRBJ2-1 gives the full variable domain: KAGVTQTPRYLIKTRGQQVTLSCSPISGHRSVSWYQQTPGQGLQFLFEYFSETQRNKGNFPGRFSGRQFSNSRSEMNVSTLELGDSALYLCASSPRGAGGGTDEQFFGPGTRLTVL.

This clone was seen only once. This chain uses TRBV27 with TRBJ2-5; D remains unclear. The germline V gene has CDR1 MNHEY and CDR2 SMNVEV (reference sequence). There are 15 residues in the CDR3. The V end was cut by 2 bases, the J end by 5 bases, with 15 bases between. The CDR3 loop is CASSLMVGSVETQYF. The CDR3 DNA reads as TGTGCCAGCAGTTTAATGGTCGGGTCCGTGGAGACCCAGTACTTC.

The chain employs TRBV11-2 and TRBJ2-1; TRBD2 matches 8 bases. Germline V gene data show CDR1 as SGHAT and CDR2 as FQNNGV. CDR3 length equals 15 residues. J lost 4 bases, V lost 5 bases, and 7 bases had no gene match. CDR3 amino acids: CASSPPGLGYNEQFF. Here the CDR3 DNA reads TGTGCCAGCAGCCCACCGGGACTAGGATACAATGAGCAGTTCTTC.

The rearrangement joins TRBV4-3 to TRBJ1-1, with a possible D match to TRBD1 (5 bases). V lost 0 bases to trimming and J lost 2 bases, with 10 bases between them. CDR3 length: 15 residues. The germline V gene has CDR1 LGHNA and CDR2 YSLEER. The chain's CDR3 is CASSQDQGINTEAFF. The CDR3 bases are TGCGCCAGCAGCCAAGATCAGGGTATTAACACTGAAGCTTTCTTT.

This chain uses TRBV15 with TRBJ2-6; 7 nucleotides match TRBD1. V trimming: 6 bases; J trimming: 4 bases; junction bases outside the gene matches: 6. CDR3 length: 15 amino acids. Germline V CDR1 and CDR2: LNHNV, YYDKDF (reference sequence). CDR3 residues: CATRETGRGANVLTF. Here the CDR3 DNA reads TGTGCCACCAGGGAGACAGGGAGAGGGGCCAACGTCCTGACTTTC.

The V and J genes are TRBV3-1 (or the pseudogene TRBV3-2) and TRBJ2-5, with D maybe TRBD2 (5 bases). Trimming cost V 0 bases and J 1 base, with 12 bases left between them. The CDR3 runs to 16 residues. CDR1 and CDR2 from the germline V gene are LGHDT and YNNKEL (reference sequence). CDR3 nucleotide sequence: TGTGCCAGCAGCCAAGATCTGGGCGGGTCCCAAGAGACCCAGTACTTC. As protein: CASSQDLGGSQETQYF.